Presented here are 30 T cell receptor beta chains from one specimen sequenced in a study of OX40 agonist ivuxolimab in advanced cancers. Data came from immunoSEQ multiplex PCR; TCRdb stores just in-frame clones and leaves some out. The table lists roughly 50,000 clones, approximately 90% of them singletons, with 10% to 13% in the top ten. The sample in question was CD4+ or CD8+ T cells sorted from blood, obtained in a trial of the OX40 agonist ivuxolimab. These TCRs come from an adult with an advanced solid tumor such as melanoma, head and neck, liver or kidney cancer.

The chain is built from TRBV5-1 and TRBJ2-2; D not resolved. The V gene lost 5 bases and the J gene lost 1 base, with 9 bases spanning the gap. Germline lookup yields CDR1 SGHRS and CDR2 YFSETQ. The CDR3 has 14 amino acids. For the CDR3, the DNA is TGCGCCAGCAGAGGATCGGAGAACACCGGGGAGCTGTTTTTT. It is translated as CASRGSENTGELFF.

This chain connects TRBV11-1 to TRBJ2-7; 9 bases are shared with TRBD1. The V segment lost 1 base and the J segment 2 bases; nucleotides outside the gene matches: 0. The CDR3 has 14 amino acids. Germline CDR1 SGHAT, CDR2 FQDESV (reference sequence). CDR3 region: CASSLGTGAYEQYF. CDR3 DNA: TGTGCCAGCAGCTTAGGGACAGGGGCCTACGAGCAGTACTTC.

This clone was recorded only once. This rearrangement joins TRBV9 to TRBJ1-2; 7 bases agree with TRBD1. The V segment lost 2 bases and the J segment 0 bases; nucleotides outside the gene matches: 4. This CDR3 is built from 15 residues. Looked up from germline, CDR1 is SGDLS and CDR2 is YYNGEE. As DNA, the CDR3 is TGTGCCAGCAGCGTGACAGGGACCACTAACTATGGCTACACCTTC. Residues: CASSVTGTTNYGYTF. The whole variable domain, remainder taken from reference TRBV9 and TRBJ1-2, is DSGVTQTPKHLITATGQRVTLRCSPRSGDLSVYWYQQSLDQGLQFLIQYYNGEERAKGNILERFSAQQFPDLHSELNLSSLELGDSALYFCASSVTGTTNYGYTFGSGTRLTVV.

This clone showed up just a few times. The chain has TRBV4-3 and TRBJ2-3; TRBD2 agrees at 12 bases. Germline V CDR1 and CDR2: LGHNA, YSLEER. This CDR3 has 15 amino acids. Germline trimming cut 6 bases from V and 4 bases from J; bases unmatched to any gene: 5. The CDR3 bases are TGCGCCAGCAGTCCGACTAGCGGGAGCTCAGATACGCAGTATTTT. Amino acid sequence: CASSPTSGSSDTQYF.

The chain has TRBV7-9 and TRBJ2-7; D remains ambiguous. Germline V gene lookup returns CDR1 SEHNR and CDR2 FQNEAQ (reference sequence). The CDR3 is 15 amino acids. Trimming took off 1 base at V and 0 bases at J, with 10 bases between the two ends. CDR3 DNA sequence: TGTGCCAGCAGCTTAGGAACCGTCTTCTCCTACGAGCAGTACTTC. As protein: CASSLGTVFSYEQYF.

V gene TRBV27 combines with J gene TRBJ1-6; 7 bases align to TRBD1. Germline-derived CDR1 and CDR2 are MNHEY and SMNVEV (reference sequence). This CDR3 is built from 15 residues. Trimming at V came to 8 bases and at J to 8 bases, leaving 12 bases not matched to a gene. This CDR3 is CASGTPGQRYSPLHF. As DNA, the CDR3 is TGTGCCAGCGGAACTCCGGGACAGAGGTATTCACCCCTCCACTTT.

J is TRBJ2-2 and V is TRBV27; D call uncertain. Germline CDR1 is MNHEY and CDR2 is SMNVEV (reference sequence). Deletions cut 2 bases from V and 8 bases from J, with 15 bases between. The CDR3 extends over 15 amino acids. The CDR3 region is CASSLRIDAGGELFF. The DNA for the CDR3 is TGTGCCAGCAGTTTAAGGATAGATGCTGGGGGGGAGCTGTTTTTT.

The chain is built from TRBV4-3 and TRBJ1-1; 9 bases fit TRBD1. The V gene's germline CDR1 is LGHNA and CDR2 YSLEER. The CDR3 loop spans 19 amino acids. With V trimmed by 2 bases and J by 1 base, 14 bases remained unmatched. This CDR3 is CASSQKRLPGTGPNTEAFF. The CDR3 DNA follows: TGCGCCAGCAGCCAAAAACGGTTGCCCGGGACAGGGCCGAACACTGAAGCTTTCTTT.

The chain carries TRBV5-8 and TRBJ1-5; 11 bases agree with TRBD1. J was trimmed by 0 bases and V by 2 bases; bases with no gene match: 10. Germline loops: CDR1 SGHTS, CDR2 YDEGEE. CDR3 size: 19 residues. The CDR3 sequence: CASSFYRTGGDGSNQPQHF. The CDR3 DNA is TGTGCCAGCAGCTTTTATCGGACAGGGGGCGACGGTAGCAATCAGCCCCAGCATTTT.

This chain links TRBV12-5 with TRBJ1-2, with D uncertain. The CDR3 covers 15 residues. Germline V gives CDR1 LGHNT, CDR2 FRNRAP. V lost 5 bases and J 0 bases, leaving 13 bases between the germline ends. In DNA form, the CDR3 reads TGTGCTAGTGGTCCCGTGGCTGGAGCTAACTATGGCTACACCTTC. Amino acids: CASGPVAGANYGYTF.

This clone was seen a few times. The J gene is TRBJ2-3, the V gene TRBV6-1; 8 bases line up with TRBD2. The junction had 9 bases not matched to a gene; V was cut back by 11 bases and J by 2 bases. Germline V gene data show CDR1 as MNHNS and CDR2 as SASEGT. The CDR3 covers 14 residues. In DNA form, the CDR3 reads TGTGCCGGGGGGGCGCGGGAGGACACAGATACGCAGTATTTT. Its translation is CAGGAREDTDTQYF.

The CDR3 is CASSPSYWGRALTDTQYF. The CDR3 DNA reads as TGTGCCAGCAGTCCCTCTTACTGGGGGAGGGCCCTGACAGATACGCAGTATTTT. This chain links TRBV25-1 with TRBJ2-3; 7 bases agree with TRBD2. The CDR3 is 18 amino acids. Germline CDR1 and CDR2: MGHDK and SYGVNS. V was clipped by 5 bases and J by 3 bases; unmatched bases: 17. The full variable domain, in which reference TRBV25-1 and TRBJ2-3 provide the parts outside the CDR3, is EADIYQTPRYLVIGTGKKITLECSQTMGHDKMYWYQQDPGMELHLIHYSYGVNSTEKGDLSSESTVSRIRTEHFPLTLESARPSHTSQYLCASSPSYWGRALTDTQYFGPGTRLTVL.

Only a few counts were recorded for this clone. As DNA, the CDR3 is TGTGCCAGCAGCCGGTCGGGGAGCCCTGAAGCTTTCTTT. It translates to CASSRSGSPEAFF. This chain uses TRBV4-2 with TRBJ1-1; D ambiguous. This CDR3 is 13 amino acids long. Germline V gives CDR1 LGHNA, CDR2 YNFKEQ. The V end lost 4 bases, the J end lost 6 bases, and 12 bases lay between the germline ends.

The V gene is TRBV19, the J gene TRBJ2-1; TRBD2 is a possible D gene (6 bases). V lost 6 bases, J lost 8 bases, and 11 bases lay in between. Germline V gene sequence: CDR1 LNHDA, CDR2 SQIVND (reference sequence). CDR3 size: 12 residues. The CDR3 is CASSLSSDEQFF. DNA for the CDR3: TGTGCCAGTAGCCTTTCTAGCGATGAGCAGTTCTTC.

V is TRBV19 and J is TRBJ2-1, with D uncertain. Trimming took off 5 bases at V and 2 bases at J, with 16 bases between the two ends. This CDR3 is built from 16 residues. Germline loops: CDR1 LNHDA, CDR2 SQIVND (reference sequence). DNA of the CDR3: TGTGCCAGTAGTCTACCGGGCCCCTCGCCCTACAATGAGCAGTTCTTC. Encoded protein: CASSLPGPSPYNEQFF.

The V gene is TRBV6-1, the J gene TRBJ2-3, with TRBD2 identical over 12 bases. Germline values: CDR1 MNHNS, CDR2 SASEGT. J lost 7 bases, V lost 3 bases, and 8 bases had no gene match. The length of the CDR3 is 16 residues. The CDR3 DNA reads TGTGCCAGCAGTGACGGACTAGCGGGACTTCCACATACGCAGTATTTT. This sequence encodes CASSDGLAGLPHTQYF.

The gene calls are TRBV4-3 and TRBJ2-7; no reliable D call. Germline V gene sequence: CDR1 LGHNA, CDR2 YSLEER. Between the trimmed V and J ends, which lost 0 bases and 3 bases, there was a span of 18 bases. This CDR3 is 17 amino acids long. The CDR3 reads CASSQEFGDVGLYEQYF. The CDR3 DNA reads as TGCGCCAGCAGCCAAGAGTTTGGGGATGTAGGCCTCTACGAGCAGTACTTC.

The CDR3 nucleotides are TGTGCCAGCAGCCCCCTTGACAGGGGACGTCGCACTGAAGCTTTCTTT. It is translated as CASSPLDRGRRTEAFF. V and J are TRBV11-3 and TRBJ1-1; 8 bases are a match to TRBD1. CDR3 length: 16 amino acids. From germline, CDR1 is SGHNT and CDR2 YENEEA. Unmatched junction bases numbered 12, after V lost 5 bases and J lost 4 bases.

There are a few counts of this clone. The gene calls are TRBV6-5 and TRBJ1-2, with a weak D call TRBD1 (6 bases). The germline gives CDR1 MNHEY, CDR2 SVGAGI. This CDR3 spans 14 amino acids. V lost 5 bases, J lost 5 bases, and 15 bases lay in between. CDR3 residues: CASSEFHREYGYTF. In DNA, the CDR3 is TGTGCCAGCAGTGAATTTCACAGGGAATATGGCTACACCTTC.

The rearrangement links TRBV30 to TRBJ1-2; no firm D call. Trimming took off 2 bases at V and 4 bases at J, with 11 bases between the two ends. In germline, CDR1 is GTSNPN, CDR2 SVGIG (reference sequence). CDR3 length: 13 amino acids. This CDR3 reads CAWSLALGYGYTF. In DNA form, the CDR3 reads TGTGCCTGGAGTTTAGCGCTGGGCTATGGCTACACCTTC.

The chain links TRBV5-6 to TRBJ2-7; 7 bases match TRBD1. The CDR3 consists of 14 residues. Trimming cost V 2 bases and J 5 bases; bases outside gene matches: 7. CDR1 and CDR2 (germline): SGHDT, YYEEEE. CDR3 DNA: TGTGCCAGCAGCTTCGTGACAGGGTTCCACGAGCAGTACTTC. Translating gives CASSFVTGFHEQYF.

The V gene is TRBV4-3, the J gene TRBJ2-7, with 11 bases identical to TRBD2. Germline loops: CDR1 LGHNA, CDR2 YSLEER. The length of the CDR3 is 16 residues. The J segment lost 2 bases and the V segment lost 2 bases, leaving 5 bases of the junction unmatched. The CDR3 reads CASSQTLSGGAYEQYF. CDR3 coding DNA: TGCGCCAGCAGCCAAACCCTTAGCGGGGGGGCCTACGAGCAGTACTTC.

V usage is TRBV7-9 and J usage is TRBJ1-2, with D possibly TRBD1 on 5 matching bases. CDR1 is SEHNR and CDR2 is FQNEAQ in the germline V gene (reference sequence). CDR3 length: 14 amino acids. V was clipped by 0 bases and J by 4 bases, with 9 bases between them. The CDR3 nucleotides are TGTGCCAGCAGCTTAGCTCGACAGCCCTATGGCTACACCTTC. Protein sequence: CASSLARQPYGYTF.

The chain joins TRBV27 to TRBJ2-7; possible D gene TRBD2, 5 bases. This CDR3 contains 12 residues. V lost 8 bases and J 6 bases, leaving 14 bases between the germline ends. Germline V CDR1 and CDR2: MNHEY, SMNVEV (reference sequence). The CDR3 spells CASGSLAGEQYF. The DNA of the CDR3 is TGTGCCAGCGGCTCGCTAGCCGGCGAGCAGTACTTC.

V and J are TRBV9 and TRBJ2-5; 11 nucleotides align to TRBD2. The germline gives CDR1 SGDLS, CDR2 YYNGEE. This CDR3 spans 14 amino acids. V lost 3 bases and J lost 5; bases outside the gene matches: 3. The CDR3 nucleotides read TGTGCCAGCAGCGCCCGGACTAGCGGGGAGACCCAGTACTTC. Protein product: CASSARTSGETQYF.

The chain has TRBV19 and TRBJ2-5, with D perhaps TRBD1 (5 bases). V was pared by 5 bases and J by 0 bases, with 10 bases between. CDR3 length: 14 amino acids. The germline gives CDR1 LNHDA, CDR2 SQIVND (reference sequence). CDR3 loop: CASSANRYQETQYF. The CDR3 DNA reads TGTGCCAGTAGTGCAAACAGGTACCAAGAGACCCAGTACTTC.

The chain couples TRBV10-3 to TRBJ2-3; possible D gene TRBD2, 6 bases. Germline CDR1 reads ENHRY; CDR2 reads SYGVKD. CDR3 size: 15 residues. Trimming took 7 bases from V and 1 from J, leaving 15 bases between them. CDR3 DNA sequence: TGTGCCATCAATCGGGGGACTGGGGGCACAGATACGCAGTATTTT. Translation gives CAINRGTGGTDTQYF.

The gene calls are TRBV9 and TRBJ2-1, with TRBD1 as a possible D gene (6 bases). This CDR3 contains 14 residues. Germline V lookup: CDR1 SGDLS, CDR2 YYNGEE. Between the trimmed V and J ends, which lost 0 bases and 7 bases, there was a span of 11 bases. The CDR3 here is CASSVGQGRNEQFF. The CDR3 DNA follows: TGTGCCAGCAGCGTAGGTCAGGGGCGGAATGAGCAGTTCTTC.

The rearrangement joins TRBV7-2 to TRBJ1-5; D gene unclear. The CDR3 sequence is 15 residues long. V was shortened by 5 bases and J by 3 bases, with 14 bases between the two germline ends. Germline CDR1 reads SGHTA; CDR2 reads FQGNSA. Written as DNA, the CDR3 is TGTGCCAGCAGCCCCTTCGGCAGTGACAATCAGCCCCAGCATTTT. Encoded protein: CASSPFGSDNQPQHF.

The rearrangement joins TRBV10-2 to TRBJ2-2; 10 bases map to TRBD2. The germline CDR1 and CDR2 sequences are WSHSY and SAAADI. This CDR3 is built from 15 residues. The ends lost 7 bases at V and 3 bases at J; junction bases unmatched: 5. This chain's CDR3 is CASTIAGGHTGELFF. In DNA, the CDR3 is TGCGCCAGCACAATAGCGGGGGGTCACACCGGGGAGCTGTTTTTT.